The rows below give T cell receptor beta chains drawn from one sample of a study of blood T cell repertoires in COVID-19. The data were produced by immunoSEQ multiplex PCR, yet TCRdb's version contains in-frame clones alone and is incomplete. This table has 270,000 or so clones, around nine tenths appearing once. Sample: peripheral blood. These receptors all come from a man aged 35 to 55 with active or convalescent COVID-19. Both conserved end residues are part of each CDR3. The D gene is left open where the match is weak. Some rows mark clone size as missing; the rest say once, few, many or name a class of expanded clone.

D,V,J,size,CDR3,DNA
TRBD1,TRBV27,TRBJ1-2,.,CASSLRGDSANYGYTF,TGTGCCAGCAGTTTGAGGGGGGACAGCGCTAACTATGGCTACACCTTC
TRBD2,TRBV9,TRBJ2-1,few,CASSERAAGGFGEQFF,TGTGCCAGCAGCGAGCGGGCAGCGGGGGGGTTCGGTGAGCAGTTCTTC
TRBD2,TRBV18,TRBJ2-1,.,CASSTRVAGRRDEQFF,TGTGCCAGCTCCACTCGAGTAGCGGGGCGTCGGGATGAGCAGTTCTTC
TRBD1,TRBV7-3,TRBJ2-1,.,CASSLDRVSYNEQFF,TGTGCCAGCAGCTTGGACAGGGTGTCCTACAATGAGCAGTTCTTC
TRBD2,TRBV6-6,TRBJ2-5,.,CASSPIASSGRGQETQYF,TGTGCCAGCAGTCCAATTGCGAGTAGCGGGAGGGGGCAAGAGACCCAGTACTTC
TRBD1,TRBV27,TRBJ2-1,.,CASSTTGSNEQFF,TGTGCCAGCAGTACGACAGGGAGTAATGAGCAGTTCTTC
.,TRBV19,TRBJ2-7,few,CASSIIVGAYEQYF,TGTGCCAGTAGTATCATAGTCGGGGCCTACGAGCAGTACTTC
.,TRBV9,TRBJ1-6,.,CASSARYNSPLHF,TGTGCCAGCAGCGCCCGCTATAATTCACCCCTCCACTTT
TRBD1,TRBV6-5,TRBJ2-5,.,CASSYWTGGRETQYF,TGTGCCAGCAGTTACTGGACAGGGGGGAGGGAGACCCAGTACTTC
TRBD1,TRBV15,TRBJ2-7,.,CATGTVSSYEQYF,TGTGCCACTGGGACAGTGTCATCCTACGAGCAGTACTTC
.,TRBV5-1,TRBJ1-3,.,CASSLDSNAGRINTIYF,TGCGCCAGCAGCTTGGATTCCAATGCGGGACGGATAAACACCATATATTTT
TRBD2,TRBV5-5,TRBJ2-3,.,CASRKLLAASTDTQYF,TGTGCCAGCAGAAAGCTGCTAGCGGCTAGCACAGATACGCAGTATTTT
.,TRBV6-5,TRBJ2-7,.,CASGQSFSYEQYF,TGTGCCAGCGGACAGTCCTTCTCCTACGAGCAGTACTTC
.,TRBV19,TRBJ1-2,few,CASGGSGHYGYTF,TGTGCCAGCGGGGGTTCGGGTCACTATGGCTACACCTTC
TRBD2,TRBV18,TRBJ2-1,.,CASSTRLAGDEQFF,TGTGCCAGCTCGACCAGGCTAGCGGGAGATGAGCAGTTCTTC
.,TRBV12-3/TRBV12-4,TRBJ1-6,few,CASSLAGSPLHF,TGTGCCAGCAGTTTGGCGGGATCACCCCTCCACTTT
TRBD2,TRBV6-6,TRBJ2-2,.,CASSSGGAAGELFF,TGTGCCAGCAGTAGCGGGGGGGCCGCCGGGGAGCTGTTTTTT
.,TRBV5-4,TRBJ2-2,.,CASVDMNTGELFF,TGTGCCAGCGTAGACATGAACACCGGGGAGCTGTTTTTT
.,TRBV10-1,TRBJ2-5,.,CASSDPGGNQTQYF,TGCGCCAGCAGTGATCCAGGAGGGAACCAGACCCAGTACTTC
TRBD2,TRBV5-4,TRBJ2-3,.,CASSFSGGTDTQYF,TGTGCCAGCAGCTTTAGCGGGGGCACAGATACGCAGTATTTT
.,TRBV25-1,TRBJ2-3,.,CASSPAAENTDTQYF,TGTGCCAGCAGCCCCGCAGCGGAGAACACAGATACGCAGTATTTT
TRBD1,TRBV30,TRBJ1-2,.,CALWTGAGYTF,TGTGCCTTATGGACAGGCGCCGGCTACACCTTC
TRBD1,TRBV2,TRBJ1-4,.,CALVWGQGREKLFF,TGTGCCCTCGTCTGGGGACAGGGACGTGAAAAACTGTTTTTT
.,TRBV12-3/TRBV12-4,TRBJ1-1,.,CASRRGGNTEAFF,TGTGCCAGCAGGCGAGGGGGGAACACTGAAGCTTTCTTT
.,TRBV28,TRBJ2-1,.,CASISGWSEQFF,TGTGCCAGCATTTCCGGTTGGAGTGAGCAGTTCTTC
TRBD1,TRBV5-1,TRBJ1-3,.,CASSLVGQGDSGNTIYF,TGCGCCAGCAGCTTGGTGGGACAGGGGGACTCTGGAAACACCATATATTTT
TRBD1,TRBV6-5,TRBJ1-6,once,CASSPGTVYNSPLHF,TGTGCCAGCAGCCCCGGGACAGTCTATAATTCACCCCTCCACTTT
TRBD2,TRBV5-4,TRBJ2-1,.,CASSLPSGSTNEQFF,TGTGCCAGCAGCTTGCCTAGCGGGAGTACGAATGAGCAGTTCTTC
.,TRBV15,TRBJ2-1,.,CATSGRLTSFNEQFF,TGTGCCACCAGCGGCCGACTCACCAGCTTCAATGAGCAGTTCTTC
TRBD2,TRBV19,TRBJ2-2,.,CASRSTSATGELFF,TGTGCCAGTAGATCAACTAGCGCCACCGGGGAGCTGTTTTTT
TRBD2,TRBV3-1/TRBV3-2,TRBJ2-7,once,CASSWGLAGGGNEQYF,TGTGCCAGCAGCTGGGGACTAGCGGGAGGAGGCAACGAGCAGTACTTC
TRBD1,TRBV3-1/TRBV3-2,TRBJ1-4,.,CASSLRTGGAEKLFF,TGTGCCAGCAGCTTGCGGACAGGGGGAGCCGAAAAACTGTTTTTT
TRBD2,TRBV7-9,TRBJ2-1,.,CASSLSSTSGADNEQFF,TGTGCCAGCAGCTTATCCTCGACTAGCGGGGCGGACAATGAGCAGTTCTTC